These T cell receptor beta chains were read from a single sample in a study of T cell responses to AZD1222 COVID-19 vaccine. Assay: immunoSEQ multiplex PCR; the TCRdb copy retains only in-frame clones and omits some. This sample has 160,000 or so clones, with 85% to 90% found just once. The specimen comprised peripheral blood, sampled 28 days after the second AZD1222 dose. The origin of the receptors is an adult who received the AZD1222 COVID-19 vaccine. The CDR3 runs from the conserved cysteine through the conserved F or W. D genes are given only for firm matches. Part of the rows lack a size; the others show once, few, many or a class for expanded clones.

D: TRBD1; size: NA; V: TRBV7-9; J: TRBJ2-5; CDR3: CASSRDRVGETQYF; DNA: TGTGCCAGCAGCCGGGACAGGGTAGGGGAGACCCAGTACTTC
D: NA; size: NA; V: TRBV4-1; J: TRBJ1-1; CDR3: CASSHKVMNTEAFF; DNA: TGCGCCAGCAGCCACAAAGTAATGAACACTGAAGCTTTCTTT
D: NA; size: NA; V: TRBV18; J: TRBJ1-5; CDR3: CASSPFASLGDQPQHF; DNA: TGTGCCAGCTCACCTTTTGCCTCTCTGGGAGATCAGCCCCAGCATTTT
D: NA; size: NA; V: TRBV6-1; J: TRBJ1-4; CDR3: CASSEEGRTTRNEKLFF; DNA: TGTGCCAGCAGTGAAGAGGGGAGGACAACTCGAAATGAAAAACTGTTTTTT
D: NA; size: NA; V: TRBV11-1; J: TRBJ1-1; CDR3: CASSLVGRMNTEAFF; DNA: TGTGCCAGCAGCTTAGTTGGTAGGATGAACACTGAAGCTTTCTTT
D: NA; size: NA; V: TRBV3-1/TRBV3-2; J: TRBJ1-3; CDR3: CASTMGGSGNTIYF; DNA: TGTGCCAGCACCATGGGGGGCTCTGGAAACACCATATATTTT
D: NA; size: NA; V: TRBV6-5; J: TRBJ1-1; CDR3: CASCLRGDTEAFF; DNA: TGTGCCAGCTGCCTTAGGGGGGACACTGAAGCTTTCTTT
D: TRBD2; size: NA; V: TRBV9; J: TRBJ2-2; CDR3: CASSATSGGKRTGELFF; DNA: TGTGCCAGCAGCGCCACTAGCGGGGGGAAGAGAACCGGGGAGCTGTTTTTT
D: NA; size: once; V: TRBV15; J: TRBJ2-7; CDR3: CATSRDEGRVYEQYF; DNA: TGTGCCACCAGCAGAGATGAAGGGAGAGTCTACGAGCAGTACTTC
D: NA; size: NA; V: TRBV6-5; J: TRBJ1-5; CDR3: CASRRGSDQPQHF; DNA: TGTGCCAGCAGGAGGGGGTCCGATCAGCCCCAGCATTTT
D: NA; size: NA; V: TRBV18; J: TRBJ2-6; CDR3: CASSPYRIISGANVLTF; DNA: TGTGCCAGCTCACCTTATCGCATTATCTCTGGGGCCAACGTCCTGACTTTC
D: NA; size: NA; V: TRBV30; J: TRBJ2-2; CDR3: CAWSGGDELFF; DNA: TGTGCCTGGAGTGGGGGGGACGAGCTGTTTTTT
D: NA; size: NA; V: TRBV9; J: TRBJ1-5; CDR3: CASSVGRGNQPQHF; DNA: TGTGCCAGCAGCGTAGGCAGGGGCAATCAGCCCCAGCATTTT
D: TRBD2; size: once; V: TRBV29-1; J: TRBJ2-7; CDR3: CSVFGTTKDYEQYF; DNA: TGCAGCGTTTTTGGGACTACCAAAGACTACGAGCAGTACTTC
D: TRBD2; size: NA; V: TRBV5-4; J: TRBJ2-7; CDR3: CASSLASGGSYEQYF; DNA: TGTGCCAGCAGCTTGGCGAGCGGGGGCTCCTACGAGCAGTACTTC
D: NA; size: NA; V: TRBV4-1; J: TRBJ1-6; CDR3: CASSQVQSPLHF; DNA: TGCGCCAGCAGCCAAGTGCAATCACCCCTCCACTTT
D: NA; size: NA; V: TRBV29-1; J: TRBJ1-3; CDR3: CSVAGKYGDDTIYF; DNA: TGCAGCGTTGCGGGGAAATATGGTGATGACACCATATATTTT
D: NA; size: NA; V: TRBV6-4; J: TRBJ1-4; CDR3: CASRRESRATNEKLFF; DNA: TGTGCCAGCAGAAGGGAGTCGAGGGCAACTAATGAAAAACTGTTTTTT
D: NA; size: NA; V: TRBV18; J: TRBJ1-2; CDR3: CASSPPENRDGYTF; DNA: TGTGCCAGCTCACCACCGGAGAACAGGGATGGCTACACCTTC
D: NA; size: NA; V: TRBV7-2; J: TRBJ2-1; CDR3: CASSSASNEQFF; DNA: TGTGCCAGCAGCTCGGCGAGCAATGAGCAGTTCTTC
D: NA; size: NA; V: TRBV30; J: TRBJ1-2; CDR3: CAWAGLGGGYTF; DNA: TGTGCCTGGGCGGGGCTTGGGGGTGGCTACACCTTC
D: NA; size: NA; V: TRBV9; J: TRBJ1-1; CDR3: CASSVAPGLLNSEAFF; DNA: TGTGCCAGCAGCGTAGCCCCGGGACTTCTAAATTCTGAAGCTTTCTTT
D: TRBD1; size: NA; V: TRBV27; J: TRBJ1-4; CDR3: CARIGQERETNEKLFF; DNA: TGTGCCAGGATTGGACAGGAGAGAGAAACTAATGAAAAACTGTTTTTT
D: NA; size: NA; V: TRBV6-1; J: TRBJ1-2; CDR3: CASRAPGNSYGYTF; DNA: TGTGCCAGCAGGGCCCCCGGGAACAGTTATGGCTACACCTTC
D: NA; size: once; V: TRBV9; J: TRBJ1-2; CDR3: CASSPGAPGDYGYTF; DNA: TGTGCCAGCAGCCCAGGGGCCCCGGGGGACTATGGCTACACCTTC
D: NA; size: few; V: TRBV20-1; J: TRBJ2-5; CDR3: CSANREETQYF; DNA: TGCAGTGCTAACAGGGAAGAGACCCAGTACTTC
D: TRBD1; size: NA; V: TRBV6-5; J: TRBJ1-2; CDR3: CASGTGANYGYTF; DNA: TGTGCCAGCGGAACAGGGGCTAACTATGGCTACACCTTC
D: NA; size: NA; V: TRBV5-1; J: TRBJ1-1; CDR3: CASSLESMNTEAFF; DNA: TGCGCCAGCAGCTTAGAGAGCATGAACACTGAAGCTTTCTTT
D: NA; size: NA; V: TRBV5-1; J: TRBJ1-5; CDR3: CASSQDSNQPQHF; DNA: TGCGCCAGCAGCCAGGACAGTAATCAGCCCCAGCATTTT
D: NA; size: NA; V: TRBV6-5; J: TRBJ1-2; CDR3: CASRGGLNYGYTF; DNA: TGTGCCAGCCGAGGGGGGCTTAACTATGGCTACACCTTC
D: TRBD1; size: NA; V: TRBV5-1; J: TRBJ1-1; CDR3: CASSWDRPNTEAFF; DNA: TGCGCCAGCAGCTGGGACAGGCCGAACACTGAAGCTTTCTTT
D: NA; size: NA; V: TRBV3-1/TRBV3-2; J: TRBJ2-5; CDR3: CASSQDRGSQETQYF; DNA: TGTGCCAGCAGCCAAGATCGGGGAAGTCAAGAGACCCAGTACTTC
D: NA; size: NA; V: TRBV4-2; J: TRBJ2-7; CDR3: CASSQDPLLVKGWVGSYEQYF; DNA: TGTGCCAGCAGCCAAGATCCCCTGCTAGTAAAGGGCTGGGTGGGCTCCTACGAGCAGTACTTC
D: NA; size: few; V: TRBV6-5; J: TRBJ1-2; CDR3: CASGETGGYTF; DNA: TGTGCCAGCGGCGAGACTGGCGGCTACACCTTC
D: NA; size: NA; V: TRBV2; J: TRBJ1-2; CDR3: CASRFEGYGYTF; DNA: TGTGCCAGCAGATTTGAGGGGTATGGCTACACCTTC
D: NA; size: NA; V: TRBV7-2; J: TRBJ1-5; CDR3: CASSLGAGGRGQPQHF; DNA: TGTGCCAGCAGCTTAGGTGCGGGGGGGCGAGGACAGCCCCAGCATTTT
D: NA; size: once; V: TRBV7-2; J: TRBJ1-1; CDR3: CASSLEWGLNTEAFF; DNA: TGTGCCAGCAGCTTAGAGTGGGGTTTGAACACTGAAGCTTTCTTT
D: NA; size: NA; V: TRBV4-1; J: TRBJ1-1; CDR3: CASSQPGLMNTEAFF; DNA: TGCGCCAGCAGCCAGCCGGGACTTATGAACACTGAAGCTTTCTTT
D: NA; size: NA; V: TRBV14; J: TRBJ1-3; CDR3: CASSQGRLRRNTIYF; DNA: TGTGCCAGCAGCCAAGGGAGGTTGAGGCGAAACACCATATATTTT
D: TRBD2; size: NA; V: TRBV4-1; J: TRBJ2-7; CDR3: CASSQAHLAGSIYEQYF; DNA: TGCGCCAGCAGCCAAGCCCACCTAGCGGGGAGTATCTACGAGCAGTACTTC
D: NA; size: NA; V: TRBV5-5; J: TRBJ2-3; CDR3: CASSGGGGFPTDTQYF; DNA: TGTGCCAGCTCTGGGGGGGGCGGATTCCCCACAGATACGCAGTATTTT
D: NA; size: NA; V: TRBV9; J: TRBJ2-1; CDR3: CASSVAPSSYNEQFF; DNA: TGTGCCAGCAGCGTAGCTCCGAGCTCCTACAATGAGCAGTTCTTC
D: NA; size: NA; V: TRBV15; J: TRBJ1-1; CDR3: CATSRDRAGSTEAFF; DNA: TGTGCCACCAGCAGAGATCGGGCAGGGTCCACTGAAGCTTTCTTT
D: NA; size: NA; V: TRBV6-4; J: TRBJ2-5; CDR3: CASSVTGLGETQYF; DNA: TGTGCCAGCAGTGTAACAGGGCTCGGAGAGACCCAGTACTTC
D: NA; size: NA; V: TRBV6-5; J: TRBJ2-1; CDR3: CASSYSGQIYNEQFF; DNA: TGTGCCAGCAGTTACTCGGGGCAGATATACAATGAGCAGTTCTTC
D: NA; size: once; V: TRBV20-1; J: TRBJ2-1; CDR3: CSARRNEQFF; DNA: TGCAGTGCTAGGAGGAATGAGCAGTTCTTC
D: NA; size: few; V: TRBV30; J: TRBJ2-3; CDR3: CAWTKWDTDTQYF; DNA: TGTGCCTGGACCAAATGGGACACAGATACGCAGTATTTT
D: TRBD1; size: NA; V: TRBV9; J: TRBJ1-2; CDR3: CASSLRTGGLGGYGYTF; DNA: TGTGCCAGCAGCCTACGGACAGGGGGCTTGGGTGGCTATGGCTACACCTTC
D: NA; size: NA; V: TRBV10-3; J: TRBJ1-2; CDR3: CAIRKGLQDSGYTF; DNA: TGTGCCATCAGGAAAGGGCTACAGGATAGTGGCTACACCTTC
D: TRBD1; size: few; V: TRBV4-1; J: TRBJ1-2; CDR3: CASSLPGQYNYGYTF; DNA: TGCGCCAGCAGCCTTCCGGGACAGTACAACTATGGCTACACCTTC
D: TRBD2; size: NA; V: TRBV7-9; J: TRBJ2-3; CDR3: CASSSGGPLTDTQYF; DNA: TGTGCCAGCAGCTCGGGGGGACCCCTCACAGATACGCAGTATTTT
D: NA; size: NA; V: TRBV21-1; J: TRBJ1-1; CDR3: CASSKGVPGEAFF; DNA: TGTGCCAGCAGCAAAGGGGTTCCAGGTGAAGCTTTCTTT
D: NA; size: once; V: TRBV19; J: TRBJ1-5; CDR3: CASTGGRGISNQPQHF; DNA: TGTGCCAGTACCGGGGGGAGGGGGATTAGCAATCAGCCCCAGCATTTT
D: NA; size: NA; V: TRBV3-1/TRBV3-2; J: TRBJ2-2; CDR3: CASSRKSAGELFF; DNA: TGTGCCAGCAGCCGAAAGAGTGCCGGGGAGCTGTTTTTT
D: NA; size: NA; V: TRBV6-5; J: TRBJ1-2; CDR3: CASRGARGAGYGYTF; DNA: TGTGCCAGCAGGGGGGCCCGGGGCGCGGGCTATGGCTACACCTTC
D: NA; size: NA; V: TRBV5-6; J: TRBJ2-1; CDR3: CASSWGGGPYEQFF; DNA: TGTGCCAGCAGCTGGGGTGGTGGTCCTTATGAGCAGTTCTTC